This T cell receptor (beta chain) was documented in a study of response to subunit inactivated influenza vaccine. TCRdb processed the RT-PCR reads anew with MiXCR; each CDR3 protein has one entry. The data show approximately 570,000 distinct CDR3 sequences, about 7.6% seen once. Points from the study as a whole: With each seasonal influenza vaccination, the authors suggested, few new T cells are recruited.

J lost 5 bases, V lost 3 bases, and 6 bases had no gene match. This CDR3 has 15 amino acids. The V gene's germline CDR1 is MDHEN and CDR2 SYDVKM. This clonotype has more than one count but fewer than ten. What it binds is unknown. The sample consisted of PBMCs from blood, taken less than 30 months after vaccination. This clonotype was obtained from a man between 50 and 69 years old who received an inactivated influenza vaccine. The genes are TRBV28 and TRBJ2-1; 8 bases align to TRBD2. CDR3 sequence (DNA): TGTGCCAGCAGTTTTCAGCGGGAGAGTAACAATGAGCAGTTCTTC. It translates to CASSFQRESNNEQFF.